Shown below are 14 T cell receptor beta chains from a single sample sequenced in a study of OX40 agonist ivuxolimab in advanced cancers. Measured with immunoSEQ multiplex PCR; TCRdb has only the in-frame clones, and not every one. Counted here are roughly 30,000 clones, 80% to 95% occurring once; the ten biggest clones make up approximately 4.3%. The material sequenced was CD4+ or CD8+ T cells sorted from blood, taken in a trial of the OX40 agonist ivuxolimab. These receptor sequences come from an adult with an advanced solid tumor such as melanoma, head and neck, liver or kidney cancer.

This clone was detected only a few times. V usage is TRBV5-4 and J usage is TRBJ1-1; D ambiguous. Trimming removed 0 bases from V and 14 bases from J, with 14 bases in between. Germline V CDR1 and CDR2: SGHNT, YYREEE (reference sequence). CDR3 length equals 12 residues. In DNA, the CDR3 is TGTGCCAGCAGCTTGGGGACCCTTCCTGCATTCTTT. Protein sequence: CASSLGTLPAFF.

The V call is TRBV7-9, the J call TRBJ2-7, with TRBD1 matching 7 bases. J gave up 1 base and V 5 bases, and 8 bases lay outside the gene matches. This CDR3 spans 15 amino acids. Germline V gives CDR1 SEHNR, CDR2 FQNEAQ (reference sequence). This CDR3 is CASSTTGVLSYEQYF. In DNA form, the CDR3 reads TGTGCCAGCAGCACAACAGGGGTCCTATCCTACGAGCAGTACTTC.

The V gene is TRBV6-5, the J gene TRBJ2-5, with 10 bases lining up with TRBD2. The V gene's germline CDR1 is MNHEY and CDR2 SVGAGI. The CDR3 spans 15 residues. The V segment lost 7 bases and the J segment 5 bases; nucleotides outside the gene matches: 10. The CDR3 region is CASNPLAGGRETQYF. DNA for the CDR3: TGTGCCAGCAATCCCTTAGCGGGAGGCCGCGAGACCCAGTACTTC.

The chain joins TRBV27 to TRBJ2-1, with TRBD1 identical over 7 bases. Germline CDR1 and CDR2: MNHEY and SMNVEV (reference sequence). V trimming: 6 bases; J trimming: 0 bases; junction bases outside the gene matches: 2. The CDR3 totals 14 residues. DNA of the CDR3: TGTGCCAGCAGCCCAGGGGGCTCCTACAATGAGCAGTTCTTC. It specifies CASSPGGSYNEQFF.

This chain joins TRBV9 and TRBJ2-7, with 7 positions matching TRBD2. Germline CDR1 SGDLS, CDR2 YYNGEE. With V trimmed by 0 bases and J by 0 bases, 3 bases remained unmatched. The CDR3 is made up of 15 amino acids. The CDR3: CASSVEGTNSYEQYF. For the CDR3, the DNA is TGTGCCAGCAGCGTAGAAGGGACTAACTCCTACGAGCAGTACTTC.

The chain links TRBV10-3 to TRBJ2-1; 9 bases are shared with TRBD1. Losses at the gene ends were 2 bases for V and 6 bases for J; bases not matched to a gene: 5. Germline V gives CDR1 ENHRY, CDR2 SYGVKD. The CDR3 spans 15 residues. CDR3 nucleotide sequence: TGTGCCATCAGTGAGCGGGACAGGGCTTTCAATGAGCAGTTCTTC. This sequence encodes CAISERDRAFNEQFF.

The chain is built from TRBV9 and TRBJ2-1; the D is unclear. The length of the CDR3 is 12 residues. Trimming removed 0 bases at V and 6 bases at J, with 4 bases between. Looked up from germline, CDR1 is SGDLS and CDR2 is YYNGEE. In DNA form, the CDR3 reads TGTGCCAGCAGCGTAGGGAGCAATGAGCAGTTCTTC. It encodes CASSVGSNEQFF.

The chain has TRBV7-3 and TRBJ1-1; D perhaps matches TRBD1 (6 bases). This CDR3 comprises 13 residues. Germline CDR1 and CDR2: SGHTA and FQGTGA. Trimming removed 1 base at V and 5 bases at J, with 8 bases between. The CDR3 DNA follows: TGTGCCAGCAGCTTAATCCAGGGGACTGAAGCTTTCTTT. Protein product: CASSLIQGTEAFF. Combining the CDR3 with reference TRBV7-3 and TRBJ1-1 gives the whole variable domain GAGVSQTPSNKVTEKGKYVELRCDPISGHTALYWYRQSLGQGPEFLIYFQGTGAADDSGLPNDRFFAVRPEGSVSTLKIQRTERGDSAVYLCASSLIQGTEAFFGQGTRLTVV.

The chain couples TRBV15 to TRBJ2-3, with 7 bases lining up with TRBD2. V shed 9 bases, J shed 0 bases, and the junction held 6 bases outside the gene matches. In germline, CDR1 is LNHNV, CDR2 YYDKDF (reference sequence). The CDR3 is 14 amino acids. This CDR3 is CATGSGTSTDTQYF. CDR3 bases: TGTGCCACAGGGAGCGGGACTAGCACAGATACGCAGTATTTT.

The chain links TRBV4-1 to TRBJ2-3; TRBD1 matches at 8 bases. With 2 bases clipped from V and 5 bases from J, the junction kept 3 bases outside the gene matches. The CDR3 length is 14 residues. In germline, CDR1 is MGHRA, CDR2 YSYEKL. The CDR3 sequence is CASSQPDRVDTQYF. The CDR3 DNA reads TGCGCCAGCAGCCAACCGGACAGGGTAGATACGCAGTATTTT.

This clone was seen a single time. This chain joins TRBV7-3 and TRBJ2-3, with TRBD2 as a possible D gene (7 bases). CDR1 is SGHTA, CDR2 FQGTGA, per germline. The length of the CDR3 is 12 residues. V lost 8 bases to trimming and J lost 6 bases, with 12 bases between them. DNA for the CDR3: TGTGCCAGCGGGGGGGCTTCTGATACGCAGTATTTT. Translation gives CASGGASDTQYF.

The J gene is TRBJ2-2, the V gene TRBV2; TRBD2 might be the D (6 bases). CDR1 is SNHLY and CDR2 is FYNNEI in the germline V gene. The CDR3 sequence is 16 residues long. The ends were cut back, 1 base at V and 1 base at J, with 10 bases in the middle. The CDR3 nucleotides read TGTGCCAGCAGTGAAGTAGCAGCGGGGAACACCGGGGAGCTGTTTTTT. Translation: CASSEVAAGNTGELFF. The full variable domain, rest sourced from reference TRBV2 and TRBJ2-2, is EPEVTQTPSHQVTQMGQEVILRCVPISNHLYFYWYRQILGQKVEFLVSFYNNEISEKSEIFDDQFSVERPDGSNFTLKIRSTKLEDSAMYFCASSEVAAGNTGELFFGEGSRLTVL.

The genes are TRBV21-1 and TRBJ2-3; TRBD2, the D gene given by the table, was not confirmed from the DNA. TRBV21-1 is a pseudogene. This CDR3 contains 15 residues. The CDR3 sequence: CASSNPGTSTDTQYF. DNA of the CDR3: TGTGCCAGCAGCAACCCCGGGACTAGCACAGATACGCAGTATTTT.

V gene TRBV6-5 combines with J gene TRBJ2-1; D is possibly TRBD2 (5 bases). The germline V and J ends were trimmed by 2 bases and 7 bases, with 9 bases remaining between them. CDR3 length equals 13 residues. The germline gives CDR1 MNHEY, CDR2 SVGAGI. The CDR3 DNA reads as TGTGCCAGCAGTTACGTCGGGGTAAATGAGCAGTTCTTC. It encodes CASSYVGVNEQFF.